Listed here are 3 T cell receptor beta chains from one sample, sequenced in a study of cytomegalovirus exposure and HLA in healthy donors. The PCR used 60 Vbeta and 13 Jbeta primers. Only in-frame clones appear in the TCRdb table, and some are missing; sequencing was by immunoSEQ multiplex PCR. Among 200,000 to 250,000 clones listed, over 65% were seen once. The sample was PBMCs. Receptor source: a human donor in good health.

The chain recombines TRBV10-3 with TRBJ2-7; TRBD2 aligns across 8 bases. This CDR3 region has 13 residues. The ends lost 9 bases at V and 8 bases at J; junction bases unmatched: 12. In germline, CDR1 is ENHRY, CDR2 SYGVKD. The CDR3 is CAIKSGLESKQYF. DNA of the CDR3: TGTGCCATTAAATCGGGACTAGAGAGCAAGCAGTACTTC.

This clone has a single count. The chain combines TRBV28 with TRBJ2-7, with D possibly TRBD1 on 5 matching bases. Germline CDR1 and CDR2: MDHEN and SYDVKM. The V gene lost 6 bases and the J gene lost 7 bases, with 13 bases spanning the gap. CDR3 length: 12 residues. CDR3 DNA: TGTGCCAGCAGCCAGACAGTGCATGAGCAGTACTTC. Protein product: CASSQTVHEQYF.

Here the CDR3 DNA reads TGCGCCAGCAGCCCCCCCGGGACTAGCGACAATGAGCAGTTCTTC. It codes for CASSPPGTSDNEQFF. The rearrangement uses TRBV5-1 and TRBJ2-1; TRBD2 matches 10 bases. Germline V gives CDR1 SGHRS, CDR2 YFSETQ. The length of the CDR3 is 15 residues. Trimming cost V 4 bases and J 5 bases; bases outside gene matches: 6.